This TCR beta chain comes out of a study of TIL therapy for anti-PD-1-resistant metastatic lung cancer. As for the study in general: Median tumor PD-L1 proportion score was approximately 5.7%. Tumors carried a median about 1.6 non-synonymous mutations per megabase.

Regarding the study as a whole: Infused TIL clonotypes partially replaced the baseline blood repertoire, then decayed over months.

The V and J ends lost 5 bases and 2 bases respectively, with 9 bases between them. CDR1 is SGHTA and CDR2 is FQGTGA in the germline V gene. CDR3 length: 13 amino acids. This was the immunoSEQ v3 assay. Method: immunoSEQ multiplex PCR; TCRdb's copy keeps in-frame clones and lacks some. Seen here are approximately 50,000 clones, 75% to 85% observed once, and the top ten hold less than 3.5%. Only one count was recorded for this clone. As yet, its antigen is unknown. Time point specified: pre-treatment sample, taken before nivolumab and TIL therapy. Adults with stage 4 NSCLC were enrolled in a phase I trial.

The origin of this receptor is a person aged 25-85 years with non-small cell lung cancer. The V call is TRBV7-3, the J call TRBJ2-5, with D possibly matching TRBD1 (6 bases). The specimen was blood, collected at baseline. The CDR3, as DNA: TGTGCCAGCAGCCTAAGGGGGCAAGAGACCCAGTACTTC. Translating it yields CASSLRGQETQYF. Together with reference TRBV7-3 and TRBJ2-5, the CDR3 gives the full variable domain: GAGVSQTPSNKVTEKGKYVELRCDPISGHTALYWYRQSLGQGPEFLIYFQGTGAADDSGLPNDRFFAVRPEGSVSTLKIQRTERGDSAVYLCASSLRGQETQYFGPGTRLLVL.